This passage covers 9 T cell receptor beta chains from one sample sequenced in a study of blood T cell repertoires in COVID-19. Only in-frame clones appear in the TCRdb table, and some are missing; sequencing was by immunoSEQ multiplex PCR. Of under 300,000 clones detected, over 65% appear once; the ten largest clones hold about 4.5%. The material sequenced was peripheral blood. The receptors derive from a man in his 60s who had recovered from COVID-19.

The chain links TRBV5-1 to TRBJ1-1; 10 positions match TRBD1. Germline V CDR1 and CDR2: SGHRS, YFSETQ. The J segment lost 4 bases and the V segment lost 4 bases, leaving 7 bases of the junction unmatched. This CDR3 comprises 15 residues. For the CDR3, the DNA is TGCGCCAGCAGCAGCCGGGACAGGGGTTTCACTGAAGCTTTCTTT. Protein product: CASSSRDRGFTEAFF.

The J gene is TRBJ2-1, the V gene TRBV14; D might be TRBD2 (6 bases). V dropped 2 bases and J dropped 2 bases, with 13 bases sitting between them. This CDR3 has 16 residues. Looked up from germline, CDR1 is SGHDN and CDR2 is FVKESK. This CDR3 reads CASSQTGRPPYNEQFF. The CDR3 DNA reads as TGTGCCAGCAGCCAAACCGGGAGACCCCCCTACAATGAGCAGTTCTTC.

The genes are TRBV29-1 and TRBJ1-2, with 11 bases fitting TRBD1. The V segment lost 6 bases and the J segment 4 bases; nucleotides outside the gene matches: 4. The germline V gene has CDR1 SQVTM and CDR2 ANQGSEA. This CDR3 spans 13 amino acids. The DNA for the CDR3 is TGCAGCGTGGGACAGGGGGACGGCTATGGCTACACCTTC. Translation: CSVGQGDGYGYTF.

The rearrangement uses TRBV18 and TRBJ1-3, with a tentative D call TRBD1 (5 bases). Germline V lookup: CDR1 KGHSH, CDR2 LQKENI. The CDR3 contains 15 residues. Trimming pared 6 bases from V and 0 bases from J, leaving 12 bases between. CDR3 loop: CASSQIQVSGNTIYF. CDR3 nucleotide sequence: TGTGCCAGCTCTCAGATACAGGTCTCTGGAAACACCATATATTTT. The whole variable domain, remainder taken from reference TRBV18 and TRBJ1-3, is NAGVMQNPRHLVRRRGQEARLRCSPMKGHSHVYWYRQLPEEGLKFMVYLQKENIIDESGMPKERFSAEFPKEGPSILRIQQVVRGDSAAYFCASSQIQVSGNTIYFGEGSWLTVV.

The CDR3 region is CASSIRANTGELFF. DNA of the CDR3: TGTGCCAGCAGTATACGCGCGAACACCGGGGAGCTGTTTTTT. This chain connects TRBV6-2 or TRBV6-3 to TRBJ2-2, with D hard to call. The CDR3 covers 14 residues. Trimming removed 5 bases at V and 0 bases at J, with 7 bases between. CDR1 is MNHEY, CDR2 SVGEGT, per germline.

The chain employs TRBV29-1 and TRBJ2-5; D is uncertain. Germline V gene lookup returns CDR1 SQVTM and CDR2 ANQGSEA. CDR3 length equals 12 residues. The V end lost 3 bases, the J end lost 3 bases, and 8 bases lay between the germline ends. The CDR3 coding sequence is TGCAGCGTTGATTTCCAGGAAGAGACCCAGTACTTC. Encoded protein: CSVDFQEETQYF.

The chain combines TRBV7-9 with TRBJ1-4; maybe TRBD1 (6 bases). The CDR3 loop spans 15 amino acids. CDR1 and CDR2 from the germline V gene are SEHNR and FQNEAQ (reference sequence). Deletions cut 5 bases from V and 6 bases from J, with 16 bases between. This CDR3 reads CASSRRVTGHEKLFF. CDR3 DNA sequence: TGTGCCAGCAGCAGACGGGTTACAGGGCATGAAAAACTGTTTTTT.

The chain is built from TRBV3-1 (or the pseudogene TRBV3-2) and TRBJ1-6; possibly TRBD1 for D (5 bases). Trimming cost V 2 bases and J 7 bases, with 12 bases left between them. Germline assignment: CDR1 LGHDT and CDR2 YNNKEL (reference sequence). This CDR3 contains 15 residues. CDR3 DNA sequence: TGTGCCAGCAGCCAACTCCCTAGGGGCAATTCACCCCTCCACTTT. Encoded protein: CASSQLPRGNSPLHF.

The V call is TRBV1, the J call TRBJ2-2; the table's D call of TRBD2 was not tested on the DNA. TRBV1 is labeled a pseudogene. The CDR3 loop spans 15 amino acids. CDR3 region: CTSSQVFSYTGELFF. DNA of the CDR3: TGCACCAGCAGCCAAGTATTCTCTTACACCGGGGAGCTGTTTTTT.